This T cell receptor (beta chain) was retrieved from a study of blood T cells in healthy people across ages (dated by TCRdb to the mid-2010s). Background for the entire study: In model experiments, template switching captured roughly one uniquely barcoded TCR beta cDNA molecule for every two T cells. The study measured age-related changes in TCR beta repertoire diversity using deep sequencing normalized with unique cDNA molecular identifiers. Four age groups were formed from the donors: young (average 16 years), middle-aged (just under 40), aged (62) and long-lived (less than 85). To avoid experimental bias, donors of different ages were spread randomly across the sequencing lanes. For two donors (one aged 18 to 30 and one aged 80 or older), the study analyzed two additional independent replicas of 1 million unique cDNA reads from the same blood draw.

V drops 7 bases and J drops 4 bases, leaving 19 bases in between. From its cysteine to its phenylalanine, the CDR3 spans 14 amino acids. Just the 42-base CDR3 DNA is kept, in frame starting at base 1. CDR1 and CDR2 were assigned from the germline V gene as SQVTM and ANQGSEA. The 39 donors, aged about 6 to 95 years, were systemically healthy Caucasian individuals from Russia. Each donor gave 8 to 10 milliliters of peripheral blood, drawn into EDTA-treated Vacutainer tubes. PBMCs were isolated by Ficoll-Paque density-gradient centrifugation, with at least 7 million obtained per sample. Trizol reagent was used to extract total RNA from PBMCs, with at least 6 micrograms per sample. For every donor, flow cytometry on a PBMC aliquot measured the percentage of naive CD45RAhigh/CD27high T cells. Findings and caveats that apply to the study as a whole: Because the CMV infection status of the donors was unknown, age-related changes in expanded clonotypes may potentially have been confounded. Bulk unsorted PBMC profiling prevented conclusive comparison of naive and antigen-experienced compartments. The long-lived group showed more naive CD4+ T cells, fewer expanded clones and increased TCR diversity than the aged group, suggesting age selection. Estimates of total diversity from one million sequenced T cells were regarded as lower bounds and underestimates. The percentage of naive T cells measured by flow cytometry correlated strongly with observed TCR beta diversity. As age increased, observed TCR beta diversity per million T cells dropped in a roughly linear way, and a significant reduction was already evident by age approximately 40.

In regard to this clonotype: What antigen it recognizes has not been identified. No much larger clone is present one base from it, and per-base qualities are unavailable.

Receptor libraries were prepared by 5' RACE. The run used an Illumina HiSeq 2500. A second PCR of about 6 to 12 cycles was run with a J-beta primer mix and a sample-barcoded 5' primer. A template-switch 5' adaptor carrying 12 random nucleotides introduced a unique molecular identifier onto each TCR beta cDNA molecule. Each sample yielded at least 2.5 million CDR3-containing paired-end reads. All of the RNA was converted into first-strand cDNA using the Mint cDNA synthesis kit, with a TRBC-specific oligonucleotide serving as the primer. Following uracil-DNA glycosylase treatment, a first 18-cycle PCR with universal primers M1SS and BC2_uni_R was performed on all cDNA. As for the authors' bioinformatics: Normalization of each sample was performed by random selection of 1 million high-quality reads, each carrying a distinct molecular identifier. Reads with shared molecular identifiers were discarded instead of being binned into consensus sequences. MiTCR, set to a Q25 quality threshold and the strictest error-elimination algorithm, was used for CDR3 identification, clonotype clustering and error correction. A nonparametric unseen species model using Euler transformation provided a lower-bound estimate of total TCR beta diversity. The public reads were run again by TCRdb, first through fastp at Q25 and then through MiXCR, and only productive beta chains were kept. Each entry merges the rows of one CDR3 protein and shows their most common DNA and genes. The authors' filters were not applied to this entry. The sample has approximately 940,000 distinct CDR3 sequences on record, 48% of them singletons. Roughly an eighth of the sample lies in the top ten.

This sequence was found in a man aged 25-40 years in good health. This chain is built from TRBV29-1 and TRBJ2-5; the D gene is perhaps TRBD1, from 5 matching bases. Specimen: blood. The CDR3 has the sequence CSGDSIGVVETQYF. Read as DNA, the sequence is TGCAGCGGGGATTCAATAGGGGTGGTAGAGACCCAGTACTTC.